The 8 T cell receptor beta chains reported below all come from one sample, sequenced in a study of regulatory T cells in long-lasting Graves disease. HTBI primers from iRepertoire and Arm-PCR of CDR3 regions yielded the TCR beta libraries. TCRdb fed the multiplex PCR reads into MiXCR, producing one record per CDR3 protein. The sample lists about 220,000 distinct CDR3 sequences, roughly 19% occurring once. Time point given: newly diagnosed GD, antithyroid drugs for less than 3 months. PBMC RNA served as the TCR library source. The data also belong to a second study, concerning T cells in Graves' hyperthyroidism and ophthalmopathy.

Specimen: peripheral blood mononuclear cells (PBMCs), collected at new diagnosis, from a patient treated with antithyroid drugs. The source of these receptors is a woman aged 25 to 39 with Graves disease.

The sample holds many counts of this clonotype. V and J are TRBV28 and TRBJ1-1; D is perhaps TRBD1 (5 bases). This CDR3 has 14 amino acids. Germline lookup yields CDR1 MDHEN and CDR2 SYDVKM. Trimming removed 8 bases at V and 0 bases at J, with 13 bases between. The CDR3 DNA reads as TGTGCCAGCGGGGACGGAGCCCTGAACACTGAAGCTTTCTTT. It codes for CASGDGALNTEAFF. The full variable domain, its missing parts supplied by reference TRBV28 and TRBJ1-1, is DVKVTQSSRYLVKRTGEKVFLECVQDMDHENMFWYRQDPGLGLRLIYFSYDVKMKEKGDIPEGYSVSREKKERFSLILESASTNQTSMYLCASGDGALNTEAFFGQGTRLTVV.

The V and J genes are TRBV5-1 and TRBJ2-7; 10 bases agree with TRBD2. Trimming removed 6 bases from V and 2 bases from J; junction bases left unmatched: 5. CDR1 and CDR2 (germline): SGHRS, YFSETQ. CDR3 length: 14 residues. CDR3 nucleotide sequence: TGCGCCAGCAAACGGACTAGCGGAGCCTACGAGCAGTACTTC. Its translation: CASKRTSGAYEQYF.

This clonotype came up a few times. V is TRBV5-1 and J is TRBJ2-3, with D maybe TRBD2 (5 bases). The germline V gene has CDR1 SGHRS and CDR2 YFSETQ. V was clipped by 6 bases and J by 3 bases, with 20 bases between them. The CDR3 consists of 16 residues. CDR3 in amino acids: CASTPTEQRSTDTQYF. DNA of the CDR3: TGCGCCAGCACCCCCACCGAACAGCGGTCAACAGATACGCAGTATTTT.

The chain links TRBV20-1 to TRBJ2-3; 10 bases are shared with TRBD2. V trimming: 5 bases; J trimming: 4 bases; junction bases outside the gene matches: 15. CDR3 length: 17 amino acids. Germline loops: CDR1 DFQATT, CDR2 SNEGSKA (reference sequence). The CDR3 here is CSALFLLAGVAADTQYF. The CDR3 DNA is TGCAGTGCTCTATTCCTTCTAGCGGGAGTAGCGGCAGATACGCAGTATTTT.

This clonotype was detected many times. V and J are TRBV14 and TRBJ2-3; a weak D match, TRBD1 (6 bases). Germline V gene data show CDR1 as SGHDN and CDR2 as FVKESK. The CDR3 is made up of 17 amino acids. Trimming removed 3 bases at V and 2 bases at J, with 18 bases between. CDR3 nucleotide sequence: TGTGCCAGCAGCCACCCCCGGACAGCACTAAACACAGATACGCAGTATTTT. Translated: CASSHPRTALNTDTQYF.

The genes are TRBV3-1 and TRBJ2-1; 9 bases are a match to TRBD2. Germline assignment: CDR1 LGHDT and CDR2 YNNKEL (reference sequence). V lost 1 base and J lost 11; bases outside the gene matches: 12. This CDR3 has 16 amino acids. CDR3 in DNA: TGTGCCAGCAGCCAAGGATTGGGTCGAGCGGGGGGCCAGCAGTTCTTC. It specifies CASSQGLGRAGGQQFF.

The sample holds one count of this clonotype. The V call is TRBV11-1, the J call TRBJ1-1, with a tentative D call TRBD1 (6 bases). CDR1 SGHAT and CDR2 FQDESV come from the germline V gene (reference sequence). The CDR3 loop spans 14 amino acids. Trimming removed 6 bases from V and 1 base from J, with 12 bases in between. CDR3 bases: TGTGCCAGCAGATCAGGGGCGACGAACACTGAAGCTTTCTTT. It translates to CASRSGATNTEAFF.

This clonotype was recorded at least ten times. V usage is TRBV5-5 and J usage is TRBJ1-1, with unresolved D. Germline assignment: CDR1 SGHKS and CDR2 YYEKEE (reference sequence). The length of the CDR3 is 18 residues. V lost 2 bases, J lost 0 bases, and 20 bases lay in between. The chain's CDR3 is CASSLAPITNIMNTEAFF. In DNA, the CDR3 is TGTGCCAGCAGCTTAGCGCCCATTACTAACATTATGAACACTGAAGCTTTCTTT.